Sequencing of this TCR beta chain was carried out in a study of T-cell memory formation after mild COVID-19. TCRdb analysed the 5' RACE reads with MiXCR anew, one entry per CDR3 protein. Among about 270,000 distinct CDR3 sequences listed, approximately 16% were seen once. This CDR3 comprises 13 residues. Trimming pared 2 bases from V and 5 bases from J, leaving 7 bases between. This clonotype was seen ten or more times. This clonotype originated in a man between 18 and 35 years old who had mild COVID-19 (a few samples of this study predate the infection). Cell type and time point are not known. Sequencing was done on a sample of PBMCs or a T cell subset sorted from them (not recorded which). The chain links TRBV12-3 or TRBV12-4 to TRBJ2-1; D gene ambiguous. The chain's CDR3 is CASSLLVNNEQFF. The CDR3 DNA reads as TGTGCCAGCAGTTTACTAGTTAACAATGAGCAGTTCTTC.